The sequence of this T cell receptor beta chain was determined in a study of T-cell reconstitution after alpha-beta-depleted transplantation in children. The TCRbeta library incorporated unique molecular identifiers. TCRdb reanalysed the PCR reads using MiXCR and keeps one entry per CDR3 protein. The sample has around 450,000 distinct CDR3 sequences; 43% are singletons. V lost 4 bases and J 2 bases, leaving 15 bases between the germline ends. The CDR3 totals 15 residues. CDR1 and CDR2 (germline): MDHEN, SYDVKM. In regard to this clonotype: Its antigen is still unknown.

Findings and caveats of the study: Once a year had passed after transplant, T-cell counts and diversity came mostly from newly produced T cells. Where some patients showed high TCRbeta diversity at day 60, it came from recipient T cells and thymic progenitors that had survived. Alpha-beta T cells present about two months after transplant were reported to originate from several hundred expanded graft clones.

This chain links TRBV28 with TRBJ2-7; tentatively, D is TRBD1 or TRBD2 (5 bases each). This receptor was obtained from a girl aged 2-10 years with aplastic anemia, due to receive a stem cell transplant. The sequences come from PBMCs, collected before TCRalphabeta/CD19-depleted stem cell transplant. CDR3 sequence reads: CASSSDRDGAYEQYF. The CDR3 DNA reads as TGTGCCAGCAGTTCCGACCGGGACGGAGCCTACGAGCAGTACTTC.